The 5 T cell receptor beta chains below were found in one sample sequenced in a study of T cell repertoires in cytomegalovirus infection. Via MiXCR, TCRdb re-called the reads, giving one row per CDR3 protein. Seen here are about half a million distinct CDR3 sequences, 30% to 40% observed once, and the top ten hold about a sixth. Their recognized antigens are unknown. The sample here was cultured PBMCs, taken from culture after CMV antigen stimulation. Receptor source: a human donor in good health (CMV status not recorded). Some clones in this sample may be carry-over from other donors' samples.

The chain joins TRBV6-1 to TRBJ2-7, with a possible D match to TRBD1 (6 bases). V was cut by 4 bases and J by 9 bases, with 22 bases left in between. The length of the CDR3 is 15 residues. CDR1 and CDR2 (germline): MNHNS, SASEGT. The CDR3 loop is CASSVNRASPLGQYV. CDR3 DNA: TGTGCCAGCAGTGTTAACAGGGCCAGCCCCCTAGGGCAGTACGTC.

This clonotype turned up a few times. The CDR3 DNA reads as TGTGCCAGCAGGGCCGGGACTAGCGGGAGGGGTGAGCAGTTCTTC. It specifies CASRAGTSGRGEQFF. The chain combines TRBV7-9 with TRBJ2-1, with TRBD2 matching 16 bases. The V gene's germline CDR1 is SEHNR and CDR2 FQNEAQ (reference sequence). CDR3 length equals 15 residues. The V segment lost 6 bases and the J segment 9 bases; nucleotides outside the gene matches: 5.

CDR3 protein: CSVDKGGEADIQYF. The CDR3 nucleotides are TGCAGCGTTGATAAGGGGGGAGAGGCAGACATTCAGTACTTC. This chain uses TRBV29-1 with TRBJ2-4; D is perhaps TRBD1 or TRBD2 (6 bases each). Trimming pared 3 bases from V and 8 bases from J, leaving 17 bases between. This CDR3 spans 14 amino acids. Looked up from germline, CDR1 is SQVTM and CDR2 is ANQGSEA.

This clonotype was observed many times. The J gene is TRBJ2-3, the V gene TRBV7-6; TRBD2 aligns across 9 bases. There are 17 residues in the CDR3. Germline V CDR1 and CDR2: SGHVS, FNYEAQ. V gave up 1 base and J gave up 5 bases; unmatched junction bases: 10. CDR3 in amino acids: CASSLETAGGPGDTQYF. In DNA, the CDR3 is TGTGCCAGCAGCTTAGAGACCGCGGGAGGGCCAGGAGATACGCAGTATTTT.

This CDR3 is CASGLGSSYNEQFF. In nucleotides, the CDR3 is TGTGCTAGTGGTTTGGGGAGCTCCTACAATGAGCAGTTCTTC. V is TRBV12-5 and J is TRBJ2-1; D is uncertain. The V gene's germline CDR1 is LGHNT and CDR2 FRNRAP. The CDR3 contains 14 residues. The germline V and J ends were trimmed by 1 base and 0 bases, with 4 bases remaining between them.